Listed here are 4 T cell receptor beta chains from one sample, sequenced in a study of CD8+ T cells in alopecia areata. Following RNA extraction, reverse transcription yielded cDNA that acted as the sequencing template. The table came from immunoSEQ multiplex PCR; TCRdb's copy has only in-frame clones and leaves some out. The sample has over 150,000 clones, approximately 53% seen once. Source material: CD8+ T cells sorted from blood. These TCRs come from a human donor in good health.

There are a few counts of this clone. The chain carries TRBV5-1 and TRBJ2-6, with TRBD2 as a possible D gene (7 bases). V was trimmed by 6 bases and J by 3 bases, leaving 22 bases between them. Germline values: CDR1 SGHRS, CDR2 YFSETQ. The CDR3 spans 18 residues. The CDR3 loop is CASTSEWGGVSGANVLTF. The CDR3 DNA sequence: TGCGCCAGCACCTCCGAGTGGGGGGGCGTCAGTGGGGCCAACGTCCTGACTTTC.

In its sample, this clone was seen a few times. Distinct nucleotide sequences in the sample also encode this CDR3. The rearrangement uses TRBV29-1 and TRBJ2-2; weak D call: TRBD1 (5 bases). V was shortened by 7 bases and J by 1 base, with 7 bases between the two germline ends. The CDR3 spans 12 residues. CDR1 SQVTM and CDR2 ANQGSEA come from the germline V gene. CDR3 DNA: TGCAGCGCCACAGGGAACACCGGGGAGCTGTTTTTT. Its translation: CSATGNTGELFF.

The V and J genes are TRBV11-2 and TRBJ2-3; TRBD2 matches at 11 bases. V lost 4 bases to trimming and J lost 4 bases; unmatched junction nucleotides: 10. In germline, CDR1 is SGHAT, CDR2 FQNNGV. The CDR3 spans 17 residues. The CDR3 DNA is TGTGCCAGCAGCTCTCCTCTAGCGGGGGGTATGGCAGATACGCAGTATTTT. Translating it yields CASSSPLAGGMADTQYF.

The V and J genes are TRBV11-2 and TRBJ2-5; TRBD1 matches at 7 bases. V was clipped by 7 bases and J by 5 bases; unmatched bases: 13. Germline CDR1 and CDR2: SGHAT and FQNNGV. The CDR3 is made up of 15 amino acids. The CDR3 nucleotides read TGTGCCAGCAAACCTACACGGGACAGAGTGGAGACCCAGTACTTC. The encoded protein is CASKPTRDRVETQYF.